This T cell receptor (beta chain) was recorded in a study of T cell changes during pregnancy in multiple sclerosis. Some clones are missing from TCRdb's copy, which holds only in-frame ones; the method was immunoSEQ multiplex PCR. There are approximately 60,000 clones in the sample; approximately 92% occur only once, and less than 3% lies in the top ten. Trimming stripped 3 bases from V and 6 bases from J, with 14 bases between. This CDR3 contains 15 residues. Germline-derived CDR1 and CDR2 are LNHDA and SQIVND (reference sequence). The specimen comprised peripheral blood, sampled in the second trimester of pregnancy. The sequence derives from a female donor in good health, enrolled as a control in a pregnancy study. The gene calls are TRBV19 and TRBJ2-2; tentative D call: TRBD1 (6 bases). The CDR3 spells CASSILWTVPGELFF. The CDR3 nucleotides are TGTGCCAGTAGTATCCTCTGGACAGTTCCCGGGGAGCTGTTTTTT. The full variable domain, in which reference TRBV19 and TRBJ2-2 provide the parts outside the CDR3, is DGGITQSPKYLFRKEGQNVTLSCEQNLNHDAMYWYRQDPGQGLRLIYYSQIVNDFQKGDIAEGYSVSREKKESFPLTVTSAQKNPTAFYLCASSILWTVPGELFFGEGSRLTVL.